Listed below are T cell receptor beta chains from one sample, sequenced in a study of blood T cell repertoires in COVID-19. Repertoires were generated with immunoSEQ multiplex PCR, while TCRdb's copy carries only in-frame clones and drops some. The sample holds about 140,000 clones, 84% seen once. The sample was PBMCs or T cells enriched from blood (not recorded which). The receptor set was obtained from a woman between 45 and 60 years old with acute COVID-19. Both conserved end residues are part of each CDR3. The D gene is left open where the match is weak. Part of the rows lack a size; the others show once, few, many or a class for expanded clones.

d_call: .
clone_size: few
v_call: TRBV2
j_call: TRBJ1-2
cdr3_aa: CASSEFDGANYGYTF
cdr3_nt: TGTGCCAGCAGTGAATTCGACGGAGCTAACTATGGCTACACCTTC

d_call: .
clone_size: .
v_call: TRBV5-1
j_call: TRBJ1-5
cdr3_aa: CASSLMGAQPQHF
cdr3_nt: TGCGCCAGCAGCTTGATGGGGGCTCAGCCCCAGCATTTT

d_call: .
clone_size: .
v_call: TRBV7-3
j_call: TRBJ2-3
cdr3_aa: CATSDRRGDTQYF
cdr3_nt: TGTGCCACGTCGGACAGGAGGGGAGATACGCAGTATTTT

d_call: .
clone_size: .
v_call: TRBV9
j_call: TRBJ1-6
cdr3_aa: CASSEVAQGIGNNSPLHF
cdr3_nt: TGTGCCAGCAGCGAGGTAGCGCAGGGGATCGGGAATAATTCACCCCTCCACTTT

d_call: .
clone_size: .
v_call: TRBV2
j_call: TRBJ1-2
cdr3_aa: CASSGRVYGYTF
cdr3_nt: TGTGCCAGCAGTGGCAGGGTCTATGGCTACACCTTC

d_call: TRBD2
clone_size: once
v_call: TRBV27
j_call: TRBJ2-3
cdr3_aa: CASRGREGRSDTQYF
cdr3_nt: TGTGCCAGCCGCGGGCGGGAGGGCCGGTCGGATACGCAGTATTTT

d_call: TRBD1
clone_size: .
v_call: TRBV18
j_call: TRBJ1-2
cdr3_aa: CASSGRDRETHRGGYTF
cdr3_nt: TGTGCCAGCTCAGGTCGGGACAGGGAAACCCACAGGGGTGGCTACACCTTC

d_call: .
clone_size: .
v_call: TRBV3-1/TRBV3-2
j_call: TRBJ2-5
cdr3_aa: CASSQETGTLGTQYF
cdr3_nt: TGTGCCAGCAGCCAAGAAACAGGGACCCTGGGGACCCAGTACTTC

d_call: TRBD1
clone_size: once
v_call: TRBV19
j_call: TRBJ2-2
cdr3_aa: CASRKAGTGGSGELFF
cdr3_nt: TGTGCCAGTAGGAAAGCCGGGACAGGGGGCTCCGGGGAGCTGTTTTTT

d_call: TRBD2
clone_size: .
v_call: TRBV5-1
j_call: TRBJ2-7
cdr3_aa: CASSGGGVEQYF
cdr3_nt: TGCGCCAGCAGCGGTGGGGGGGTCGAGCAGTACTTC